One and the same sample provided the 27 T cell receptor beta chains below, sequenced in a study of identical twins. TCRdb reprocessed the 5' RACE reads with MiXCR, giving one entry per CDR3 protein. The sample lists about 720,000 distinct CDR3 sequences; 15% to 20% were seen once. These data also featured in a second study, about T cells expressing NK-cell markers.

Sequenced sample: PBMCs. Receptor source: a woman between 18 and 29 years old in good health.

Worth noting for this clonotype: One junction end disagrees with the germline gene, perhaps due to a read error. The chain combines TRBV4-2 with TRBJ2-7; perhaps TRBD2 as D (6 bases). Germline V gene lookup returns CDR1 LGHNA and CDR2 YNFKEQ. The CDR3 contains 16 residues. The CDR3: CASGQGAREDSYEQYF. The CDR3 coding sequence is TGTGCCAGCGGCCAAGGAGCTAGGGAGGACTCCTACGAGCAGTACTTC.

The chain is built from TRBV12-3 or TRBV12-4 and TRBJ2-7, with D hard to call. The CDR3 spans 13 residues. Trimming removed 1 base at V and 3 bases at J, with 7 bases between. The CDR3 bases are TGTGCCAGCAGTTTAGTAGGTTACTACGAGCAGTACTTC. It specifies CASSLVGYYEQYF.

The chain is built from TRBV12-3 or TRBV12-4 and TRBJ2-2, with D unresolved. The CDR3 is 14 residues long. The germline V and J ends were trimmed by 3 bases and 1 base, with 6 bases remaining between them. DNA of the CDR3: TGTGCCAGCAGTTTTCAACAGAACACCGGGGAGCTGTTTTTT. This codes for CASSFQQNTGELFF.

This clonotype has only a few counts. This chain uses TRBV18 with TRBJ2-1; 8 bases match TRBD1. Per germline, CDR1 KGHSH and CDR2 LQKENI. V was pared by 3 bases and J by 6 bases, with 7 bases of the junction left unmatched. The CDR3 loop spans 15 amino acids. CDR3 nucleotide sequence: TGTGCCAGCTCACCCGGACAGGGAATGGGCAATGAGCAGTTCTTC. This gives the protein CASSPGQGMGNEQFF. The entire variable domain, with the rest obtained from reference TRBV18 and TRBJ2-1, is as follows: NAGVMQNPRHLVRRRGQEARLRCSPMKGHSHVYWYRQLPEEGLKFMVYLQKENIIDESGMPKERFSAEFPKEGPSILRIQQVVRGDSAAYFCASSPGQGMGNEQFFGPGTRLTVL.

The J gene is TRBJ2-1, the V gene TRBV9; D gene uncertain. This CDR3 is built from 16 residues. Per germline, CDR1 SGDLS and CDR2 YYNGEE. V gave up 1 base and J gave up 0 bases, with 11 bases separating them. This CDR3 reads CASSVLGGPSYNEQFF. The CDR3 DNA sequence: TGTGCCAGCAGCGTACTAGGTGGTCCCTCCTACAATGAGCAGTTCTTC.

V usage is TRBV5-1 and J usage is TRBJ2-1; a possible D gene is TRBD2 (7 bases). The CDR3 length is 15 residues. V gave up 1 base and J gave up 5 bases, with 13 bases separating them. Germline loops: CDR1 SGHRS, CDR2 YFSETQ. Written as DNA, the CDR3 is TGCGCCAGCAGCTTGCGGGGGGCGGGGGACAATGAGCAGTTCTTC. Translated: CASSLRGAGDNEQFF.

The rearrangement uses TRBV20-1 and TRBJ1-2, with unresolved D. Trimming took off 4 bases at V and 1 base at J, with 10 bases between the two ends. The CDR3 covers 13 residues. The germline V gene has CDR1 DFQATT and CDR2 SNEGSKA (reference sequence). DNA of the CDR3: TGCAGTGCTAAGGCCGTGCTTAACTATGGCTACACCTTC. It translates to CSAKAVLNYGYTF.

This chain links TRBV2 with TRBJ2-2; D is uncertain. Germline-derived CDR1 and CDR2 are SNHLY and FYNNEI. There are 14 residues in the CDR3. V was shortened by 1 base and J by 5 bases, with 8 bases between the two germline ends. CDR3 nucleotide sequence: TGTGCCAGCAGTGAAGTACAGACAACCGGGGAGCTGTTTTTT. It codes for CASSEVQTTGELFF.

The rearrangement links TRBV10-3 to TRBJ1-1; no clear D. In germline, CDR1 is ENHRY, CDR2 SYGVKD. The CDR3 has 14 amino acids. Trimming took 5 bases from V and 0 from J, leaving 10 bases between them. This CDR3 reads CAISYSLLNTEAFF. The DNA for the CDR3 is TGTGCCATCAGTTACAGCCTTTTGAACACTGAAGCTTTCTTT.

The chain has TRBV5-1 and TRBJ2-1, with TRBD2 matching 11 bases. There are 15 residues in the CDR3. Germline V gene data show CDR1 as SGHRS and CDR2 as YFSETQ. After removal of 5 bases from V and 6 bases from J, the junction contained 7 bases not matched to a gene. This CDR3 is CASRRIAGGPNEQFF. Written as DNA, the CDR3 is TGCGCCAGCAGGCGGATAGCGGGAGGGCCCAATGAGCAGTTCTTC.

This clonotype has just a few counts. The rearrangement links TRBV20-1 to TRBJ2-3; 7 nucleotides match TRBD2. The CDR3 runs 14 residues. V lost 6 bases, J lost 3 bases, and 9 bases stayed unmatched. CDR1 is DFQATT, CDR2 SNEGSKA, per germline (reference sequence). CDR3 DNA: TGCAGTGCCCAACTAGCGTATTCTACAGATACGCAGTATTTT. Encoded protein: CSAQLAYSTDTQYF.

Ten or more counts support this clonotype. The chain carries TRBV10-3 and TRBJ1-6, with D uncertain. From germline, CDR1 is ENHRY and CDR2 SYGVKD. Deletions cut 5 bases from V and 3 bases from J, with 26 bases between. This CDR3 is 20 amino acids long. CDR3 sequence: CAISFEPQPPGYRYNSPLHF. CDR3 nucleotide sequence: TGTGCCATCAGTTTCGAACCCCAACCTCCAGGCTACCGCTATAATTCACCCCTCCACTTT.

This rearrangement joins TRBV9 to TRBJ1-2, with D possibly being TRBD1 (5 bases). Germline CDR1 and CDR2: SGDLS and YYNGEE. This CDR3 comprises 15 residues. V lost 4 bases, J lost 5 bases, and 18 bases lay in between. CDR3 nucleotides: TGTGCCAGCAGCTCTCTAGGGAGGGGTTATTATGGCTACACCTTC. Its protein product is CASSSLGRGYYGYTF.

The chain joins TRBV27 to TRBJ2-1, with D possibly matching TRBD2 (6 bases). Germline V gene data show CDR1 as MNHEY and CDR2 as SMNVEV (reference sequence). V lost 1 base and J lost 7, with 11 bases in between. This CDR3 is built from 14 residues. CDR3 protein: CASSLFAAGNEQFF. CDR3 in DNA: TGTGCCAGCAGTTTATTCGCTGCGGGGAATGAGCAGTTCTTC.

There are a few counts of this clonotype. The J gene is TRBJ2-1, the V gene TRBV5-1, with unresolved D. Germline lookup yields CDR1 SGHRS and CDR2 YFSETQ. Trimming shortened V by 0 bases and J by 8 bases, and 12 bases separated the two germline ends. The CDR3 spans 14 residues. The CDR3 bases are TGCGCCAGCAGCTTGGATGGTAGTTTGGATGAGCAGTTCTTC. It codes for CASSLDGSLDEQFF. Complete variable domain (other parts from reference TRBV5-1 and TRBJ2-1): KAGVTQTPRYLIKTRGQQVTLSCSPISGHRSVSWYQQTPGQGLQFLFEYFSETQRNKGNFPGRFSGRQFSNSRSEMNVSTLELGDSALYLCASSLDGSLDEQFFGPGTRLTVL.

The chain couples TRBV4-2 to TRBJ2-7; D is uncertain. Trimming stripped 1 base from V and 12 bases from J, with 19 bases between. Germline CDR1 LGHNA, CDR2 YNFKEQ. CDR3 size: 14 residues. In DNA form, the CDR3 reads TGTGCCAGCAGCCAAGGGGAAGGGTTCTTCAGTCGGTACTTC. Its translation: CASSQGEGFFSRYF.

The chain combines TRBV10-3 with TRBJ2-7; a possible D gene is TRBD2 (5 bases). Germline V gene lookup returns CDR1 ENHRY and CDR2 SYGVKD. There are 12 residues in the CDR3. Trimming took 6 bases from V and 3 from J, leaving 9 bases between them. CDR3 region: CAISREVYEQYF. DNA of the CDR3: TGTGCCATCAGCCGGGAAGTCTACGAGCAGTACTTC.

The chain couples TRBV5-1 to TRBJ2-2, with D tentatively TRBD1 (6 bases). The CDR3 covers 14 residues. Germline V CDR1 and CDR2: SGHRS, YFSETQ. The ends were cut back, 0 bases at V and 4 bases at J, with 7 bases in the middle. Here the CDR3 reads CASSLATGTGELFF. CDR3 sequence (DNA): TGCGCCAGCAGCTTGGCGACAGGCACCGGGGAGCTGTTTTTT.

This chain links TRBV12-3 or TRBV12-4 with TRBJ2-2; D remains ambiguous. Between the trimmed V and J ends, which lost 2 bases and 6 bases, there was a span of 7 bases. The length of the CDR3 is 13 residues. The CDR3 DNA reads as TGTGCCAGCAGTTTAAGGGCAGCCGGGGAGCTGTTTTTT. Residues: CASSLRAAGELFF.

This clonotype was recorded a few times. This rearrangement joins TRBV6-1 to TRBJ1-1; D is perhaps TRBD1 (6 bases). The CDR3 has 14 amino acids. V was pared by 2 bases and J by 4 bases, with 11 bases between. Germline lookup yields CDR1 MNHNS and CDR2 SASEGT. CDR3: CASSEQGLATEAFF. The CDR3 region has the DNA TGTGCCAGCAGTGAACAGGGGTTGGCCACTGAAGCTTTCTTT.

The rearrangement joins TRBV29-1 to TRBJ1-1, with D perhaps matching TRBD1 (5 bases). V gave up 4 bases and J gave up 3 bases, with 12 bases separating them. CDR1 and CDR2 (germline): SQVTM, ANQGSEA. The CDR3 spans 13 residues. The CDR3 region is CSVAEQAYTEAFF. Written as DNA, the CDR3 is TGCAGCGTTGCCGAACAGGCTTACACTGAAGCTTTCTTT.

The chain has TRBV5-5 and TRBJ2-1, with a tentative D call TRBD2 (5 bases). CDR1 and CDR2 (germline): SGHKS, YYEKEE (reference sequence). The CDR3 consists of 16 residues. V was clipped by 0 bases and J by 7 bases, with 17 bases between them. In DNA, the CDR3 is TGTGCCAGCAGCTTGGTGCATGGAGGAGGTCCAAATGAGCAGTTCTTC. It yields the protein CASSLVHGGGPNEQFF. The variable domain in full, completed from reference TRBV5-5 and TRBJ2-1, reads DAGVTQSPTHLIKTRGQQVTLRCSPISGHKSVSWYQQVLGQGPQFIFQYYEKEERGRGNFPDRFSARQFPNYSSELNVNALLLGDSALYLCASSLVHGGGPNEQFFGPGTRLTVL.

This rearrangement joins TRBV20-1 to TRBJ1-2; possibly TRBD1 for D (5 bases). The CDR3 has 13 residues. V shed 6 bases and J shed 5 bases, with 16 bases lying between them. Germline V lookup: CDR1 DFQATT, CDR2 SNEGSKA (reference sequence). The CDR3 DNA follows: TGCAGTGCCAACGTCCAGGGTATTTATGGCTACACCTTC. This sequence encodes CSANVQGIYGYTF.

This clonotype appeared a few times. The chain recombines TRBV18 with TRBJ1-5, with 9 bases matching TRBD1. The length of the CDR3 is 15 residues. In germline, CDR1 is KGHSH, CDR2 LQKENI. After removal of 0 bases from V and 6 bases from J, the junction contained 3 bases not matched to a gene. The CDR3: CASSPPDRGSQPQHF. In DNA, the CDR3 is TGTGCCAGCTCACCACCGGACAGGGGCAGTCAGCCCCAGCATTTT.

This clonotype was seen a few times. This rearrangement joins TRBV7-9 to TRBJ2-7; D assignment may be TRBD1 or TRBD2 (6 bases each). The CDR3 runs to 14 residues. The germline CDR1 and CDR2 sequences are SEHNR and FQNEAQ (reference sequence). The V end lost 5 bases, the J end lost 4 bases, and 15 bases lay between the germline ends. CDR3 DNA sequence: TGTGCCAGCAGCAGGGGGGTCGGAGGGTACGAGCAGTACTTC. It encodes CASSRGVGGYEQYF.

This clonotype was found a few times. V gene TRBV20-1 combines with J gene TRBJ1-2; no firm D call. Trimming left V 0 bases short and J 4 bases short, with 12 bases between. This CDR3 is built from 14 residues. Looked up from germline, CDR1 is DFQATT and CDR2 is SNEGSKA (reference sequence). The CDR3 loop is CSARDMAEAYGYTF. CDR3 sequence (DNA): TGCAGTGCTAGAGATATGGCAGAGGCCTATGGCTACACCTTC.

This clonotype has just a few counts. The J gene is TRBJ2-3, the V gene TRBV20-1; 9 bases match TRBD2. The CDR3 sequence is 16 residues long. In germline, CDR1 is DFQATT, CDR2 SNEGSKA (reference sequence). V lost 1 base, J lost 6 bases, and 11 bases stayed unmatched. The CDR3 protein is CSARGPGLASGDTQYF. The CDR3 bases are TGCAGTGCTAGAGGGCCGGGACTAGCTTCGGGGGATACGCAGTATTTT.